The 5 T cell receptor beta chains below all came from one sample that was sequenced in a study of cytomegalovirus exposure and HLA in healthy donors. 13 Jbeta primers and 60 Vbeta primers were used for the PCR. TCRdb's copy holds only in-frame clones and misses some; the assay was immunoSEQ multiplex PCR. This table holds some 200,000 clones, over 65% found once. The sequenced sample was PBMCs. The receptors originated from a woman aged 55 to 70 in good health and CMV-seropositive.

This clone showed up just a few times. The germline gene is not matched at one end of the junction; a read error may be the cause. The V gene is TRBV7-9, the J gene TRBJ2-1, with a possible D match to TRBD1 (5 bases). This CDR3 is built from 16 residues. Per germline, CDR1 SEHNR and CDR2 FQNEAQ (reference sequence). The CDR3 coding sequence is TGTTCCAGCAGCTTAGGGGTAGGCAGACACTACAATGAGCAGTTCTTC. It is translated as CSSSLGVGRHYNEQFF.

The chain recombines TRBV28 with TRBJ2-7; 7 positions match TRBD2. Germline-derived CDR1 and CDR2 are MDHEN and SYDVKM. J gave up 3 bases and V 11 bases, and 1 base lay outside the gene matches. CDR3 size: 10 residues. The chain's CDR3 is CAGGVYEQYF. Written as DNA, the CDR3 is TGTGCCGGGGGGGTCTACGAGCAGTACTTC. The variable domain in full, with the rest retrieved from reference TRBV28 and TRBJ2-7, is DVKVTQSSRYLVKRTGEKVFLECVQDMDHENMFWYRQDPGLGLRLIYFSYDVKMKEKGDIPEGYSVSREKKERFSLILESASTNQTSMYLCAGGVYEQYFGPGTRLTVT.

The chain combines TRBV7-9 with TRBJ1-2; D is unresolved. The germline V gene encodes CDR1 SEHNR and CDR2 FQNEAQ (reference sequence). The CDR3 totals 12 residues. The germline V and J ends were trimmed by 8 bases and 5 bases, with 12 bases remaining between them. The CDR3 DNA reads TGTGCCAGCGGTCTTATCGGGTATGGCTACACCTTC. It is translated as CASGLIGYGYTF.

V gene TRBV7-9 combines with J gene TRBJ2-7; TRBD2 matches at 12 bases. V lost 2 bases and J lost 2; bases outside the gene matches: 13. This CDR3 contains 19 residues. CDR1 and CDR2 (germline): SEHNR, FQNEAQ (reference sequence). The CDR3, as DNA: TGTGCCAGCAGCTTAACGGGGCTAGCGGGAGGGCCGAGGACCTACGAGCAGTACTTC. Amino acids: CASSLTGLAGGPRTYEQYF.

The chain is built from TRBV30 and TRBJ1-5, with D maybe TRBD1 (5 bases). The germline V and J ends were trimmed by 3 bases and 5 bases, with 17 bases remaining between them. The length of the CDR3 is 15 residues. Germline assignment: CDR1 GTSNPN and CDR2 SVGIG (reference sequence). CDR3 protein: CAWRGGSGGDQPQHF. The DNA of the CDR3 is TGTGCCTGGAGGGGAGGATCCGGGGGGGATCAGCCCCAGCATTTT.